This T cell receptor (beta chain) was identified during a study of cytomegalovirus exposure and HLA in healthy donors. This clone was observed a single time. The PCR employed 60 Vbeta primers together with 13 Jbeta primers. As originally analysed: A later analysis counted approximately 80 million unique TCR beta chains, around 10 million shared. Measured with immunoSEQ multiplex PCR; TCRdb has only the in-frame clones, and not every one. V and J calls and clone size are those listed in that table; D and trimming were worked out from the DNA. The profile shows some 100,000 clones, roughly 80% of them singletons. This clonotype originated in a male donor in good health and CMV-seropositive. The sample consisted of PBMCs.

The CDR3 protein is CASSIRWTPNQPQHF. The CDR3 nucleotides read TGTGCCAGTAGTATTCGCTGGACACCTAATCAGCCCCAGCATTTT. The rearrangement uses TRBV19 and TRBJ1-5; a possible D gene is TRBD1 (5 bases). Germline CDR1 and CDR2: LNHDA and SQIVND (reference sequence). CDR3 length: 15 amino acids. Trimming shortened V by 3 bases and J by 4 bases, and 13 bases separated the two germline ends.